These 27 T cell receptor beta chains originate from one sample sequenced in a study of monozygotic twins with inflammatory bowel disease. TCRdb re-called the 5' RACE reads, yielding one record per CDR3 amino acid sequence without DNA. This sample's clone table lists approximately 420,000 distinct CDR3 sequences. The sequencing sample was made of blood. The receptors shown here come from a human donor with ulcerative colitis or Crohn's disease, or a healthy co-twin of an affected twin (not recorded which).

This chain uses TRBV5-1 with TRBJ2-1; the TRBD2 assignment by TCRdb is unverifiable without DNA. CDR3 size: 16 residues. CDR1 is SGHRS and CDR2 is YFSETQ in the germline V gene. CDR3 protein: CASSLSVASGSSEQFF.

The chain combines TRBV7-9 with TRBJ2-5; as DNA is missing, the TRBD1 call by TCRdb cannot be tested. The CDR3 runs to 14 residues. Germline V lookup: CDR1 SEHNR, CDR2 FQNEAQ (reference sequence). The CDR3 here is CASSLGRGMKTQYF. The full variable domain, in which reference TRBV7-9 and TRBJ2-5 provide the parts outside the CDR3, is DTGVSQNPRHKITKRGQNVTFRCDPISEHNRLYWYRQTLGQGPEFLTYFQNEAQLEKSRLLSDRFSAERPKGSFSTLEIQRTEQGDSAMYLCASSLGRGMKTQYFGPGTRLLVL.

The chain has TRBV4-3 and TRBJ2-2; TCRdb returns TRBD2, unconfirmable since there is no DNA. Germline V gene lookup returns CDR1 LGHNA and CDR2 YSLEER. CDR3 length: 15 amino acids. The CDR3 loop reads CASSQDQRGTGELFF.

This rearrangement joins TRBV5-1 to TRBJ2-1; the TCRdb call, TRBD1, lacks DNA for checking. CDR3 length: 15 amino acids. The germline CDR1 and CDR2 sequences are SGHRS and YFSETQ. The CDR3 region is CASSVEAGAYNEQFF.

The chain employs TRBV5-4 and TRBJ2-2; the D gene TCRdb calls, TRBD1, cannot be checked with no DNA. Germline V gene sequence: CDR1 SGHNT, CDR2 YYREEE (reference sequence). The CDR3 has 15 amino acids. CDR3 amino acids: CASSFSGINTGELFF.

V is TRBV7-9 and J is TRBJ2-7. The CDR3 has 14 amino acids. Per the germline V gene, CDR1 is SEHNR and CDR2 is FQNEAQ (reference sequence). The chain's CDR3 is CASSPEGLSYEQYF. Complete variable domain (other parts from reference TRBV7-9 and TRBJ2-7): DTGVSQNPRHKITKRGQNVTFRCDPISEHNRLYWYRQTLGQGPEFLTYFQNEAQLEKSRLLSDRFSAERPKGSFSTLEIQRTEQGDSAMYLCASSPEGLSYEQYFGPGTRLTVT.

The CDR3 sequence is CAISDLGSTDTQYF. The rearrangement joins TRBV10-3 to TRBJ2-3. In germline, CDR1 is ENHRY, CDR2 SYGVKD. The CDR3 is made up of 14 amino acids.

V gene TRBV9 combines with J gene TRBJ2-7; TCRdb lists TRBD1, though no DNA is available to test this call. The length of the CDR3 is 16 residues. Germline CDR1 reads SGDLS; CDR2 reads YYNGEE. CDR3: CASSPEGHNGPNEQYF.

The gene calls are TRBV4-1 and TRBJ1-1; without DNA, the TCRdb call of TRBD1 cannot be checked. The V gene's germline CDR1 is MGHRA and CDR2 YSYEKL. This CDR3 spans 16 amino acids. This CDR3 is CASSQVPLRMNTEAFF.

The rearrangement links TRBV29-1 to TRBJ2-7; checking the TCRdb D call of TRBD1 is not possible without DNA. The CDR3 runs to 12 residues. The germline V gene encodes CDR1 SQVTM and CDR2 ANQGSEA. CDR3 amino acids: CSAEAQGDEQYF.

V gene TRBV7-2 combines with J gene TRBJ2-7; TCRdb's assignment of TRBD2 cannot be checked, as there is no DNA. Germline V gene sequence: CDR1 SGHTA, CDR2 FQGNSA. The CDR3 consists of 14 residues. This CDR3 reads CASSLELALYEQYF.

The CDR3 spells CASSLEIDTEAFF. This chain uses TRBV5-1 with TRBJ1-1. The CDR3 contains 13 residues. The germline CDR1 and CDR2 sequences are SGHRS and YFSETQ.

The gene calls are TRBV5-4 and TRBJ2-2. The CDR3 spans 13 residues. Per germline, CDR1 SGHNT and CDR2 YYREEE (reference sequence). The CDR3 loop reads CASSFKNTGELFF.

This chain uses TRBV5-1 with TRBJ2-5; TCRdb returns TRBD1, unconfirmable since there is no DNA. There are 14 residues in the CDR3. CDR1 SGHRS and CDR2 YFSETQ come from the germline V gene. The CDR3 reads CASSLGDRQETQYF.

The CDR3 is CASIDRMNTEAFF. This chain uses TRBV28 with TRBJ1-1; absent DNA, TCRdb's TRBD1 call cannot be checked. CDR1 and CDR2 (germline): MDHEN, SYDVKM. The CDR3 consists of 13 residues.

J is TRBJ2-3 and V is TRBV27; as DNA is missing, the TRBD1 call by TCRdb cannot be tested. CDR1 MNHEY and CDR2 SMNVEV come from the germline V gene (reference sequence). This CDR3 spans 15 amino acids. The CDR3 spells CASRRAGSPTDTQYF.

This chain joins TRBV29-1 and TRBJ2-1. The CDR3 sequence is 12 residues long. Germline CDR1 is SQVTM and CDR2 is ANQGSEA. The CDR3 here is CSVEVVYNEQFF.

V and J are TRBV7-8 and TRBJ2-3; with no DNA, the TCRdb D assignment of TRBD2 cannot be verified. The CDR3 is made up of 15 amino acids. The V gene's germline CDR1 is SGHVS and CDR2 FQNEAQ. The CDR3 is CASSPRTSGSNTQYF.

This rearrangement joins TRBV6-5 to TRBJ1-5. From germline, CDR1 is MNHEY and CDR2 SVGAGI. This CDR3 is built from 11 residues. CDR3 residues: CASSYLRPQHF.

The rearrangement uses TRBV12-3 or TRBV12-4 and TRBJ2-1; TCRdb outputs TRBD2, but without DNA this stays unchecked. This CDR3 contains 15 residues. The chain's CDR3 is CASSPRAGSYNEQFF.

The chain recombines TRBV12-3 or TRBV12-4 with TRBJ2-7; checking the TCRdb D call of TRBD1 is not possible without DNA. The CDR3 length is 13 residues. The CDR3 loop is CATGTGVNYEQYF.

The rearrangement joins TRBV6-5 to TRBJ1-2; the TCRdb call, TRBD1, lacks DNA for checking. In germline, CDR1 is MNHEY, CDR2 SVGAGI. The CDR3 sequence is 13 residues long. The CDR3 here is CASSTGTGQGYTF.

The chain combines TRBV6-1 with TRBJ2-2; TCRdb indicates TRBD1, and absent DNA this call remains unverified. Per germline, CDR1 MNHNS and CDR2 SASEGT. This CDR3 is built from 17 residues. CDR3 loop: CASSEAATGLPTGELFF.

The CDR3 spells CASSESPASMYETQYF. The chain is built from TRBV25-1 and TRBJ2-5; lacking DNA, the TRBD2 call made by TCRdb goes unchecked. Looked up from germline, CDR1 is MGHDK and CDR2 is SYGVNS. The CDR3 has 16 residues.

The chain has TRBV6-2 or TRBV6-3 and TRBJ2-7; TCRdb's D gene call, TRBD2, goes unchecked for lack of DNA. Germline V lookup: CDR1 MNHEY, CDR2 SVGEGT. The length of the CDR3 is 14 residues. CDR3 protein: CASIEGPLSYEQYF.

This chain links TRBV7-2 with TRBJ2-1. Looked up from germline, CDR1 is SGHTA and CDR2 is FQGNSA. The CDR3 has 16 amino acids. This chain's CDR3 is CASSSTATRRNNEQFF.

V and J are TRBV5-1 and TRBJ2-1; there is no DNA to check the TCRdb D call of TRBD2. Germline values: CDR1 SGHRS, CDR2 YFSETQ. The CDR3 contains 17 residues. CDR3 amino acids: CASSMTSGSSSYNEQFF.